The rows below give T cell receptor beta chains drawn from one sample of a study of blood T cell repertoires in COVID-19. Clones were sequenced by immunoSEQ multiplex PCR, and TCRdb holds only the in-frame ones, with some missing. The table has around 320,000 clones, 88% seen once. Sequencing was done on a sample of peripheral blood. The origin of the receptors is a woman under 40 who had recovered from COVID-19. Each CDR3 is given with its conserved first and last residue. Each record gives: V gene, clone size, J gene, D gene, CDR3 protein, CDR3 DNA. D genes are given only for firm matches. Not all rows give a size; the values are once, few, many and, for expanded clones, a class.

v_call: TRBV28
clone_size: -
j_call: TRBJ2-7
d_call: -
cdr3_aa: CASSSFGAADHYEQYF
cdr3_nt: TGTGCCAGCAGTTCTTTCGGCGCGGCAGACCACTACGAGCAGTACTTC

v_call: TRBV9
clone_size: -
j_call: TRBJ1-6
d_call: -
cdr3_aa: CASSVGGGSNSPLHF
cdr3_nt: TGTGCCAGCAGCGTAGGCGGAGGAAGTAATTCACCCCTCCACTTT

v_call: TRBV30
clone_size: -
j_call: TRBJ1-1
d_call: -
cdr3_aa: CAWSGRGVGEDTEAFF
cdr3_nt: TGTGCCTGGAGCGGACGCGGGGTCGGGGAGGACACTGAAGCTTTCTTT

v_call: TRBV19
clone_size: -
j_call: TRBJ2-7
d_call: -
cdr3_aa: CASSMRPTYEQYF
cdr3_nt: TGTGCCAGTAGTATGAGGCCTACCTACGAGCAGTACTTC

v_call: TRBV19
clone_size: -
j_call: TRBJ1-1
d_call: -
cdr3_aa: CASSISVNTEAFF
cdr3_nt: TGTGCCAGTAGTATTAGCGTGAACACTGAAGCTTTCTTT

v_call: TRBV5-3
clone_size: few
j_call: TRBJ1-6
d_call: TRBD1
cdr3_aa: CARSSPGQKNSPLHF
cdr3_nt: TGTGCCAGAAGCTCGCCGGGACAGAAAAATTCACCCCTCCACTTT

v_call: TRBV24-1
clone_size: -
j_call: TRBJ1-1
d_call: TRBD1
cdr3_aa: CATSGTGDTEAFF
cdr3_nt: TGTGCCACCAGTGGGACAGGGGACACTGAAGCTTTCTTT

v_call: TRBV7-2
clone_size: once
j_call: TRBJ1-2
d_call: -
cdr3_aa: CASSLIPSNYGYTF
cdr3_nt: TGTGCCAGCAGCTTAATCCCCAGTAACTATGGCTACACCTTC

v_call: TRBV11-2
clone_size: -
j_call: TRBJ2-7
d_call: -
cdr3_aa: CASSLEAGSSSVYEQYF
cdr3_nt: TGTGCCAGCAGCTTAGAGGCAGGCTCGTCTAGCGTCTACGAGCAGTACTTC

v_call: TRBV2
clone_size: few
j_call: TRBJ1-3
d_call: TRBD1
cdr3_aa: CASTGTGIGNTIYF
cdr3_nt: TGTGCCAGCACCGGGACAGGGATCGGAAACACCATATATTTT

v_call: TRBV25-1
clone_size: -
j_call: TRBJ2-5
d_call: TRBD2
cdr3_aa: CASSGFPGLEETQYF
cdr3_nt: TGTGCCAGCAGTGGGTTTCCGGGACTAGAGGAGACCCAGTACTTC

v_call: TRBV5-1
clone_size: -
j_call: TRBJ2-7
d_call: TRBD1
cdr3_aa: CASSLEGGGYEQYF
cdr3_nt: TGCGCCAGCAGCTTAGAAGGGGGCGGCTACGAGCAGTACTTC

v_call: TRBV6-6
clone_size: -
j_call: TRBJ1-2
d_call: -
cdr3_aa: CASSDSSSYTF
cdr3_nt: TGTGCCAGCAGTGACAGCTCTTCCTACACCTTC

v_call: TRBV11-2
clone_size: -
j_call: TRBJ1-1
d_call: TRBD1
cdr3_aa: CASSLYRDRVGGTEAFF
cdr3_nt: TGTGCCAGCAGCTTGTACCGGGACAGGGTCGGAGGCACTGAAGCTTTCTTT

v_call: TRBV4-2
clone_size: -
j_call: TRBJ2-1
d_call: -
cdr3_aa: CASSQDYGGGSYNEQFF
cdr3_nt: TGTGCCAGCAGCCAAGATTACGGGGGAGGCTCCTACAATGAGCAGTTCTTC

v_call: TRBV28
clone_size: -
j_call: TRBJ2-7
d_call: TRBD1
cdr3_aa: CASRNTGADRYEQYF
cdr3_nt: TGTGCCAGCAGAAACACAGGGGCGGATAGGTACGAGCAGTACTTC

v_call: TRBV15
clone_size: -
j_call: TRBJ1-1
d_call: TRBD1
cdr3_aa: CATSRGEGAGGTYAEAFF
cdr3_nt: TGTGCCACCAGCAGAGGAGAAGGTGCAGGGGGGACGTACGCTGAAGCTTTCTTT

v_call: TRBV7-2
clone_size: -
j_call: TRBJ2-7
d_call: TRBD1
cdr3_aa: CASSSPGQGYEQYF
cdr3_nt: TGTGCCAGCAGCTCTCCGGGACAGGGCTACGAGCAGTACTTC

v_call: TRBV10-2
clone_size: -
j_call: TRBJ1-5
d_call: TRBD1
cdr3_aa: CASGQVSNQPQHF
cdr3_nt: TGCGCCAGCGGACAGGTTTCCAATCAGCCCCAGCATTTT

v_call: TRBV5-1
clone_size: once
j_call: TRBJ2-1
d_call: TRBD1
cdr3_aa: CASSLRRRDRAYNEQFF
cdr3_nt: TGCGCCAGCAGCTTAAGACGGCGGGACAGGGCCTACAATGAGCAGTTCTTC

v_call: TRBV29-1
clone_size: -
j_call: TRBJ1-2
d_call: -
cdr3_aa: CSVARVLDYGYTF
cdr3_nt: TGCAGCGTTGCCAGGGTTCTTGACTATGGCTACACCTTC

v_call: TRBV5-6
clone_size: -
j_call: TRBJ1-5
d_call: -
cdr3_aa: CASSLEAGNQPQHF
cdr3_nt: TGTGCCAGCAGCTTGGAAGCGGGCAATCAGCCCCAGCATTTT

v_call: TRBV6-5
clone_size: -
j_call: TRBJ1-3
d_call: -
cdr3_aa: CASSYSLRTAGNTIYF
cdr3_nt: TGTGCCAGCAGTTACTCGCTACGGACTGCTGGAAACACCATATATTTT

v_call: TRBV6-2/TRBV6-3
clone_size: once
j_call: TRBJ1-1
d_call: TRBD1
cdr3_aa: CASSSPRDSAYMNTEAFF
cdr3_nt: TGTGCCAGCAGTTCACCTCGGGACAGTGCCTACATGAACACTGAAGCTTTCTTT

v_call: TRBV4-3
clone_size: few
j_call: TRBJ1-2
d_call: TRBD1
cdr3_aa: CASSRTQGGSSYGYTF
cdr3_nt: TGCGCCAGCAGCCGAACACAGGGGGGATCTTCCTATGGCTACACCTTC

v_call: TRBV6-5
clone_size: -
j_call: TRBJ2-7
d_call: -
cdr3_aa: CASSYSAPSYEQYF
cdr3_nt: TGTGCCAGCAGTTACTCGGCCCCATCCTACGAGCAGTACTTC

v_call: TRBV10-3
clone_size: few
j_call: TRBJ2-2
d_call: TRBD1
cdr3_aa: CASGQGMPGELFF
cdr3_nt: TGTGCCAGCGGACAGGGGATGCCCGGGGAGCTGTTTTTT

v_call: TRBV6-1
clone_size: -
j_call: TRBJ2-3
d_call: TRBD2
cdr3_aa: CASSALAGGGTDTQYF
cdr3_nt: TGTGCCAGCAGTGCATTAGCGGGGGGTGGCACAGATACGCAGTATTTT

v_call: TRBV2
clone_size: -
j_call: TRBJ2-5
d_call: TRBD2
cdr3_aa: CASSPGLAGGETQYF
cdr3_nt: TGTGCCAGCAGTCCAGGACTAGCCGGGGGGGAGACCCAGTACTTC

v_call: TRBV9
clone_size: -
j_call: TRBJ2-3
d_call: TRBD2
cdr3_aa: CASSVAQRGGFNTQYF
cdr3_nt: TGTGCCAGCAGCGTAGCCCAGCGGGGGGGCTTTAATACGCAGTATTTT

v_call: TRBV10-1
clone_size: -
j_call: TRBJ1-4
d_call: TRBD1
cdr3_aa: CASSPPGDRENEKLFF
cdr3_nt: TGCGCCAGCAGTCCCCCGGGAGACAGGGAGAATGAAAAACTGTTTTTT

v_call: TRBV5-8
clone_size: -
j_call: TRBJ2-7
d_call: -
cdr3_aa: CASSRGSNKLYF
cdr3_nt: TGTGCCAGCAGCCGAGGGTCAAATAAACTGTACTTC

v_call: TRBV29-1
clone_size: -
j_call: TRBJ2-1
d_call: TRBD1
cdr3_aa: CSVEEGTVYSYNEQFF
cdr3_nt: TGCAGCGTTGAGGAAGGGACAGTCTACTCCTACAATGAGCAGTTCTTC

v_call: TRBV9
clone_size: -
j_call: TRBJ2-1
d_call: TRBD2
cdr3_aa: CASTKDPRTSGGYNEQFF
cdr3_nt: TGTGCCAGCACCAAAGACCCCCGTACTAGCGGGGGGTACAATGAGCAGTTCTTC

v_call: TRBV18
clone_size: -
j_call: TRBJ2-7
d_call: -
cdr3_aa: CASSTDSYEQYF
cdr3_nt: TGTGCCAGCTCTACAGATTCCTACGAGCAGTACTTC

v_call: TRBV7-2
clone_size: once
j_call: TRBJ2-3
d_call: TRBD2
cdr3_aa: CASSLGDLAGGLTDTQYF
cdr3_nt: TGTGCCAGCAGCTTAGGTGACTTAGCGGGGGGCCTCACAGATACGCAGTATTTT

v_call: TRBV28
clone_size: few
j_call: TRBJ1-6
d_call: TRBD1
cdr3_aa: CASSGRDRAHSPLHF
cdr3_nt: TGTGCCAGCAGTGGACGGGACAGGGCACATTCACCCCTCCACTTT

v_call: TRBV10-3
clone_size: -
j_call: TRBJ2-1
d_call: TRBD2
cdr3_aa: CAIRQTSGAYNEQFF
cdr3_nt: TGTGCCATCAGGCAGACTAGCGGGGCTTACAATGAGCAGTTCTTC

v_call: TRBV2
clone_size: -
j_call: TRBJ1-3
d_call: -
cdr3_aa: CASSASAASSGNTIYF
cdr3_nt: TGTGCCAGCAGTGCTAGTGCCGCCAGCTCTGGAAACACCATATATTTT

v_call: TRBV6-2/TRBV6-3
clone_size: -
j_call: TRBJ1-2
d_call: -
cdr3_aa: CASSDYSSTNYGYTF
cdr3_nt: TGTGCCAGCAGTGACTACAGTTCTACTAACTATGGCTACACCTTC

v_call: TRBV30
clone_size: once
j_call: TRBJ1-4
d_call: -
cdr3_aa: CAWSVSPGLNEKLFF
cdr3_nt: TGTGCCTGGAGTGTAAGTCCAGGCCTAAATGAAAAACTGTTTTTT

v_call: TRBV24-1
clone_size: once
j_call: TRBJ2-5
d_call: -
cdr3_aa: CATSGVGAASQETQYF
cdr3_nt: TGTGCCACCAGTGGGGTGGGGGCAGCCAGCCAAGAGACCCAGTACTTC

v_call: TRBV3-1/TRBV3-2
clone_size: -
j_call: TRBJ2-1
d_call: TRBD2
cdr3_aa: CASSQSGGARYEQFF
cdr3_nt: TGTGCCAGCAGCCAATCCGGGGGGGCCAGATATGAGCAGTTCTTC

v_call: TRBV15
clone_size: -
j_call: TRBJ1-4
d_call: TRBD1
cdr3_aa: CATSRDRGSEKLFF
cdr3_nt: TGTGCCACCAGCAGAGACAGGGGGTCTGAAAAACTGTTTTTT